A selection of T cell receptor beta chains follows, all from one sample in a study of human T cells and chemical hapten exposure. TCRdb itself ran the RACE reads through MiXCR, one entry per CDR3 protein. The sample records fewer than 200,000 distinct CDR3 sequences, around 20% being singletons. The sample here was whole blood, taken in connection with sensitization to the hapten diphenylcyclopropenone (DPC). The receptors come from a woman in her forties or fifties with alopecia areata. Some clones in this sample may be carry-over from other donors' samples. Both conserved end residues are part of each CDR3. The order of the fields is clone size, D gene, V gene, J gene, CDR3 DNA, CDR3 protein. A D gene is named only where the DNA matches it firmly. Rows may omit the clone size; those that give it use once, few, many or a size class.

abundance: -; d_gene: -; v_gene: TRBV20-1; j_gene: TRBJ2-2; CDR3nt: TGCAGTGCTAGAGCGGTATCGGGTCCGAACACCGGGGAGCTGTTTTTT; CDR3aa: CSARAVSGPNTGELFF
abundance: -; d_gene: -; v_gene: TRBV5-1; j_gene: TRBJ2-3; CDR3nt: TGCGCCAGCAGCTGGGGGGTTTCGACAGATACGCAGTATTTT; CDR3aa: CASSWGVSTDTQYF
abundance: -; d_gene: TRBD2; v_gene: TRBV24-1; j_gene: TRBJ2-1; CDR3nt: TGTGCCACCAGTGATACCGGGACTAGCGCTTACAATGAGCAGTTCTTC; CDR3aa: CATSDTGTSAYNEQFF
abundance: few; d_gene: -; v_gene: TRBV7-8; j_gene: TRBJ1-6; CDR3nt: TGTGCCAGCAGCTTATCGCAGGAACATTCACCCCTCCACTTT; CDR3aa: CASSLSQEHSPLHF
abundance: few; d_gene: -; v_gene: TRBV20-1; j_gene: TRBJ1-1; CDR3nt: TGCAGTGCTCGGAGTCCCGAAGGGGCTTTCTTT; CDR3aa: CSARSPEGAFF
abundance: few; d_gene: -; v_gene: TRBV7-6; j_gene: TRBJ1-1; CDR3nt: TGTGCCAGCAGCTCTTTCCACACTGAAGCTTTCTTT; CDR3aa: CASSSFHTEAFF
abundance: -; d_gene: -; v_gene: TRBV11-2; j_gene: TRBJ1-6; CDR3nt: TGTGCCAGCACCTTACAGTACTCCTATAATTCACCCCTCCACTTT; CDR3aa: CASTLQYSYNSPLHF
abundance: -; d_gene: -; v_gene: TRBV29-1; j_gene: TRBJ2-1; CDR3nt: TGCAGCGTTGAAAGGGGACAAATGACTTACAATGAGCAGTTCTTC; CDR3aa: CSVERGQMTYNEQFF
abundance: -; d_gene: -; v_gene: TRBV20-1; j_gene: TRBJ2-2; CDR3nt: TGCAGTGCCAAGCGCCCGAGCGCTATCACCGGGGAGCTGTTTTTT; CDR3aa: CSAKRPSAITGELFF
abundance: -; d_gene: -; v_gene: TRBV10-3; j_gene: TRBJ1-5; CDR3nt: TGTGCCATCAGGCTGGAACTTTATCAGCCCCAGCATTTT; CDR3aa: CAIRLELYQPQHF
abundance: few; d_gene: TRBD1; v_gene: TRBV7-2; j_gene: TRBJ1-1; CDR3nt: TGTGCCAGCAGCGCCCATACAGGGGGGGGGACTGAAGCTTTCTTT; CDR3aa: CASSAHTGGGTEAFF
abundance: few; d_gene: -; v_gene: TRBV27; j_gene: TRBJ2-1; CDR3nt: TGTGCCAGCAGGACAGGAGGGCTTACCGAAAATGAGCAGTTCTTC; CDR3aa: CASRTGGLTENEQFF
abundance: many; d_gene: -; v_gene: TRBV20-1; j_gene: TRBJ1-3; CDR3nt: TGCAGTGCTCGTCCAACAGTTCCTGGAAACACCATATATTTT; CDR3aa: CSARPTVPGNTIYF
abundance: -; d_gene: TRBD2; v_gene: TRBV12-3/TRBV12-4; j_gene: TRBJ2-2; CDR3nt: TGTGCCAGCAGCTATACTAGCGGACTTACCGGGGAGCTGTTTTTT; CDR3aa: CASSYTSGLTGELFF
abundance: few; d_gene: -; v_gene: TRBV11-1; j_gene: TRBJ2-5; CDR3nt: TGTGCCAGCAACCGCGACACCCAAGAGACCCAGTACTTC; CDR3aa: CASNRDTQETQYF
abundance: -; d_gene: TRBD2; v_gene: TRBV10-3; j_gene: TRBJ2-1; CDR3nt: TGTGCCATCAGTGAAGGTATTAGCGGGAAAGGGAATGAGCAGTTCTTC; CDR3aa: CAISEGISGKGNEQFF
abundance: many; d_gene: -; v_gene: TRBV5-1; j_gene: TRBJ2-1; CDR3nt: TGCGCCAGCAGTAAGCGAGGAGAGCAGTTCTTC; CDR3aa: CASSKRGEQFF
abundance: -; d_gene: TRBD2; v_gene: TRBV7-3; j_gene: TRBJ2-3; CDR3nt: TGTGCCAGCAGCTTGGGAGGGGTAGCCGACACGCAGTATTTT; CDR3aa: CASSLGGVADTQYF
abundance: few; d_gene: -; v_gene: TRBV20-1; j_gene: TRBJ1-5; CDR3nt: TGCAGTGCTACGGGGAGGGGATCCCAGCCCCAGCATTTT; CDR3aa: CSATGRGSQPQHF
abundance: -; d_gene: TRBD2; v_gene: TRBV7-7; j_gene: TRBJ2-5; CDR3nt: TGTGCCAGCAGCTTAGGGGGGGCGGGAGGCCAAGAGACCCAGTACTTC; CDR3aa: CASSLGGAGGQETQYF
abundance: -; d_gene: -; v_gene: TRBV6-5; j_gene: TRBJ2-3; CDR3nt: TGTGCCAGCAGTTATGATTCGACACCCCTCACAGATACGCAGTATTTT; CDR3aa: CASSYDSTPLTDTQYF
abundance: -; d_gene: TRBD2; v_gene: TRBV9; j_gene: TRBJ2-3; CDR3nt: TGTGCCAGCAGCGTAGACGTCGGGAGGGCCGCAGATACGCAGTATTTT; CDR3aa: CASSVDVGRAADTQYF
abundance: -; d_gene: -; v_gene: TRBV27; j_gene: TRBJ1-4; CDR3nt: TGTGCCAGCAGTATCGTTCCAACTAATGAAAAACTGTTTTTT; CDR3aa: CASSIVPTNEKLFF
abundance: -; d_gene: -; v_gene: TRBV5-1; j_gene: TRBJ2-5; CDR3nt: TGCGCCAGCAGCAGCGGGACAAGAGGACAAGAGACCCAGTACTTC; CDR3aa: CASSSGTRGQETQYF
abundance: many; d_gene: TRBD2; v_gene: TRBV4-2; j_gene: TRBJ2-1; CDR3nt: TGTGCCAGCAGCCAAGAAAGACTAGCGCCAAACAATGAGCAGTTCTTC; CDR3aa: CASSQERLAPNNEQFF
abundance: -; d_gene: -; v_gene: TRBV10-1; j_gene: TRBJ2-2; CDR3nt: TGCGCCAGCAATGAGGGCGTCTCCGGGGAGCTGTTTTTT; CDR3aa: CASNEGVSGELFF
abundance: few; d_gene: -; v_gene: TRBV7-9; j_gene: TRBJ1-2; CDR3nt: TGTGCCAGCAGCTTTATAGATGTCGGCTACACCTTC; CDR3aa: CASSFIDVGYTF
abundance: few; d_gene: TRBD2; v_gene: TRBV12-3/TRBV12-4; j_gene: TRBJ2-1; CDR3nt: TGTGCCAGCAGCCCCCGGGAGGGCGTGGGGAATGAGCAGTTCTTC; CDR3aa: CASSPREGVGNEQFF
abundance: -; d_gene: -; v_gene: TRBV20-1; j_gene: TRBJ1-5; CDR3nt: TGCAGTGCTAGTGAGGGAAATCAGCCCCAGCATTTT; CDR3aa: CSASEGNQPQHF
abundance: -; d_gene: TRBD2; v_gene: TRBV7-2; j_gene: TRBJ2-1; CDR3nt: TGTGCCAGCAGCTTAAGCACTAGCGTCGATGAGCAGTTCTTC; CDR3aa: CASSLSTSVDEQFF
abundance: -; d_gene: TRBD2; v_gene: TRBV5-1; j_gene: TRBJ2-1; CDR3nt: TGCGCCAGCAGCTTGTTAAGCGGGAGTGTCAATGAGCAGTTCTTC; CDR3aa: CASSLLSGSVNEQFF
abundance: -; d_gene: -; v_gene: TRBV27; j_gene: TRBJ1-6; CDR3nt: TGTGCCAGCAGTTTCGGCCAGTATTATAATTCACCCCTCCACTTT; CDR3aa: CASSFGQYYNSPLHF
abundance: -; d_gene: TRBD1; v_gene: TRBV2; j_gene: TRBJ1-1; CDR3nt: TGTGCCAGCAGTGAGGCCAGACAGGGAGGTAGGGGCACTGAAGCTTTCTTT; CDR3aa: CASSEARQGGRGTEAFF
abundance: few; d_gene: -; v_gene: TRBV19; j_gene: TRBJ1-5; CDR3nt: TGTGCCAGTAGTATGGGAAGGTTACGGCAGCCCCAGCATTTT; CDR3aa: CASSMGRLRQPQHF
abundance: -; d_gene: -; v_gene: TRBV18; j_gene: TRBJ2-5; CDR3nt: TGTGCCAGCTCACCACAGGGTATTGCAGAGACCCAGTACTTC; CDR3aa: CASSPQGIAETQYF
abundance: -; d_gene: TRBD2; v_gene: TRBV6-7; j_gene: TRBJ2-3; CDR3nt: TGTGCCATTCGTAAGGAGACTAGCGGGAGGGCCAGCACAGATACGCAGTATTTT; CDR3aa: CAIRKETSGRASTDTQYF
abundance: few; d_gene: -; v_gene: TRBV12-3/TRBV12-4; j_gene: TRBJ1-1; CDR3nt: TGTGCCAGCCAGGGGTTTCTTGGTGAAGCTTTCTTT; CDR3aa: CASQGFLGEAFF
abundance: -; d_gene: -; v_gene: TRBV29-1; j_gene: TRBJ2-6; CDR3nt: TGCAGCGTTGCTTTGCGGTCCAGCTCTGGGGCCAACGTCCTGACTTTC; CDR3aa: CSVALRSSSGANVLTF
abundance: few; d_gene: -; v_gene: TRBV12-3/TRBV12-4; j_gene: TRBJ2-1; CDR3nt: TGTGCCAGCAGTTTAGGACTTTCCAACAATGAGCAGTTCTTC; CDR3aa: CASSLGLSNNEQFF
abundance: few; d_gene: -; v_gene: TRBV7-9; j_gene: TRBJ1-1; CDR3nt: TGTGCCAGCAGCTCATCAAAAACAGGGATGAACACTGAAGCTTTCTTT; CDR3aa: CASSSSKTGMNTEAFF
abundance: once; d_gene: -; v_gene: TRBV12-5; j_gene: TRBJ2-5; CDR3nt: TGTGCTAGTGGTTTGCCCCTTCCCGGGACGAAAGAGACCCAGTACTTC; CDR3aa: CASGLPLPGTKETQYF
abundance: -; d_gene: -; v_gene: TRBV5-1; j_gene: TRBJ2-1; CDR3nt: TGCGCCAGCAGCTTAACTATCGAGGGTGAGCAGTTCTTC; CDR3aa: CASSLTIEGEQFF
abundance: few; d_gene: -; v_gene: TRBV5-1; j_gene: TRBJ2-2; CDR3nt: TGCGCCAGCAGCTCCGGGAGCCCCCCAATCGGGGAGCTGTTTTTT; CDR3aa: CASSSGSPPIGELFF
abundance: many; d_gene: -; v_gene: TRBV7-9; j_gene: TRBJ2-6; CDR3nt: TGTGCCAGCAGCCCTCCCGGGACGGTGGCTGGGGCCAACGTCCTGACTTTC; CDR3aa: CASSPPGTVAGANVLTF
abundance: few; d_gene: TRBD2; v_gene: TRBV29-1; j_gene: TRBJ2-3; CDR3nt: TGCAGCGTTCCTGTAGCGGGCCCAGATACGCAGTATTTT; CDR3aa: CSVPVAGPDTQYF
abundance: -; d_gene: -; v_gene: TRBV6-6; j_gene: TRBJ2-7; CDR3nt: TGTGCCAGCAGTTACGCCTCACCTAGGACATACGAGCAGTACTTC; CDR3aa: CASSYASPRTYEQYF